The sequence of this T cell receptor (beta chain) was determined in a study of blood T cell repertoires in COVID-19. Study in general: Sites across the United States, Italy and Spain contributed samples from acute and convalescent COVID-19. PBMCs, B-cell-depleted T cells, or T cells provided the cDNA or gDNA that made up the material.

Original analysis: Using reference gene primer amplification, nucleated cell counts were estimated. TCRdb's copy holds only in-frame clones and misses some; the assay was immunoSEQ multiplex PCR. The V and J calls and clone size come from that table; D and trimming were worked out from the DNA. The table shows around 160,000 clones, with roughly four fifths occurring only once. Per germline, CDR1 SEHNR and CDR2 FQNEAQ (reference sequence). V dropped 1 base and J dropped 4; count of bases not matched to a gene: 5. The CDR3 runs to 16 residues. Source material: peripheral blood. The TCR was taken from a human donor in a cohort sampled during active COVID-19. The chain combines TRBV7-9 with TRBJ2-1, with 9 bases lining up with TRBD2. CDR3 in amino acids: CASSLGATSGYNEQFF. CDR3 in DNA: TGTGCCAGCAGCTTAGGGGCGACTAGCGGATACAATGAGCAGTTCTTC.